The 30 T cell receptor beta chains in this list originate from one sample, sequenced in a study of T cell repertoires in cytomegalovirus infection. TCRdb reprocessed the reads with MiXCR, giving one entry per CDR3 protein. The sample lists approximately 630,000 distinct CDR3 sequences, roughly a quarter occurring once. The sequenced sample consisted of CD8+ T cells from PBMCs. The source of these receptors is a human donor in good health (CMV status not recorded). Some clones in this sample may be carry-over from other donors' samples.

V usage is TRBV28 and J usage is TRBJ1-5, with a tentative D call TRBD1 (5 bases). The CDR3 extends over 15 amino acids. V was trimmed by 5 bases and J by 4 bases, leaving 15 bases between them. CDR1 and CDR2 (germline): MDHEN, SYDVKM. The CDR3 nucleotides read TGTGCCAGCAGTCCCCCGGACGGGGGGAATCAGCCCCAGCATTTT. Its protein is CASSPPDGGNQPQHF.

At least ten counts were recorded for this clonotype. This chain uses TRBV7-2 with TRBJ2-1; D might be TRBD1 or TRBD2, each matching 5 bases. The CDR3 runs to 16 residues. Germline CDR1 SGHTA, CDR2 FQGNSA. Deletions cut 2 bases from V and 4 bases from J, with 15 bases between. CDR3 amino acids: CASSLTPGRPYNEQFF. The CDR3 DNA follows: TGTGCCAGCAGCTTAACCCCGGGACGGCCTTACAATGAGCAGTTCTTC.

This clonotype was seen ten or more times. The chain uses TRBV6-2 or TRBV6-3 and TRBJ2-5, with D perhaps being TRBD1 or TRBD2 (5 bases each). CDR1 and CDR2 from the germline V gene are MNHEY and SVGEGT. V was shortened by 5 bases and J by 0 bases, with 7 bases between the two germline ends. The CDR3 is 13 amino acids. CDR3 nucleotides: TGTGCCAGCAGTCGGGACGACCAAGAGACCCAGTACTTC. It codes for CASSRDDQETQYF.

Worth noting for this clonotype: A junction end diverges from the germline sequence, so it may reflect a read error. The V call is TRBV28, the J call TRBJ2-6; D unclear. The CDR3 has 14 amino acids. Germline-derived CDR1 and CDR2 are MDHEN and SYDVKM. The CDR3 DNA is TGTGCCAGCAGTTTATATTCTGGGACCAACGTCCTGACTTTC. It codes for CASSLYSGTNVLTF.

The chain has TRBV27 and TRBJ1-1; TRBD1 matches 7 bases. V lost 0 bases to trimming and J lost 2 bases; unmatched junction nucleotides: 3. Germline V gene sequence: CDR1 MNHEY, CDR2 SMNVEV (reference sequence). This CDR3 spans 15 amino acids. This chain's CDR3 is CASSLSAGGNTEAFF. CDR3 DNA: TGTGCCAGCAGTTTATCTGCAGGGGGAAACACTGAAGCTTTCTTT.

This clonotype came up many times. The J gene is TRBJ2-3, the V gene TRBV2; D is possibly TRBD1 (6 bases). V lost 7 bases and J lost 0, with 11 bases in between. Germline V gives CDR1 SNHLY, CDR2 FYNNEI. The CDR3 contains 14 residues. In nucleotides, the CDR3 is TGTGCCAGCATTGGACAGCTTAGCACAGATACGCAGTATTTT. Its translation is CASIGQLSTDTQYF.

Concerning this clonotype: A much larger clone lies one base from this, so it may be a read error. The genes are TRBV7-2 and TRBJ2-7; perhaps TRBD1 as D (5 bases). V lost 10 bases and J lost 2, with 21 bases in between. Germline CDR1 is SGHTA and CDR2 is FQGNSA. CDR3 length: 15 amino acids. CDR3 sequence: CANRLDGQAAYEQYF. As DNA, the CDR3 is TGTGCCAACAGGCTAGACGGGCAGGCAGCCTACGAGCAGTACTTC. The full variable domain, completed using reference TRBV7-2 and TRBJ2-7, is GAGVSQSPSNKVTEKGKDVELRCDPISGHTALYWYRQSLGQGLEFLIYFQGNSAPDKSGLPSDRFSAERTGGSVSTLTIQRTQQEDSAVYLCANRLDGQAAYEQYFGPGTRLTVT.

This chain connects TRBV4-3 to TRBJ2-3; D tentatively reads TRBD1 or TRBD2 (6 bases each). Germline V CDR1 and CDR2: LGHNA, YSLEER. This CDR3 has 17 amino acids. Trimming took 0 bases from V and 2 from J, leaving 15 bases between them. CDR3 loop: CASSQDAGQPITDTQYF. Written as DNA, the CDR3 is TGCGCCAGCAGCCAAGATGCGGGACAACCTATCACAGATACGCAGTATTTT.

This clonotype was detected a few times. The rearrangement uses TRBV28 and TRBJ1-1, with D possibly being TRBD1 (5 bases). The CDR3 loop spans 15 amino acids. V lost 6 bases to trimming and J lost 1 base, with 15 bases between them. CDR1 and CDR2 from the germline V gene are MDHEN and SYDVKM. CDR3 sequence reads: CASRKGPNPNTEAFF. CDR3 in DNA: TGTGCCAGCAGGAAGGGGCCAAACCCGAACACTGAAGCTTTCTTT.

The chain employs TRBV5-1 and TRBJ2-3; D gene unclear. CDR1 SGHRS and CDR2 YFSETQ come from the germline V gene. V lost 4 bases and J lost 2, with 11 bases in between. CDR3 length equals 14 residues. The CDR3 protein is CASSKDGLTDTQYF. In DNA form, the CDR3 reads TGCGCCAGCAGCAAGGACGGCCTCACAGATACGCAGTATTTT. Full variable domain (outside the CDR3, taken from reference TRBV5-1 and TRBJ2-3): KAGVTQTPRYLIKTRGQQVTLSCSPISGHRSVSWYQQTPGQGLQFLFEYFSETQRNKGNFPGRFSGRQFSNSRSEMNVSTLELGDSALYLCASSKDGLTDTQYFGPGTRLTVL.

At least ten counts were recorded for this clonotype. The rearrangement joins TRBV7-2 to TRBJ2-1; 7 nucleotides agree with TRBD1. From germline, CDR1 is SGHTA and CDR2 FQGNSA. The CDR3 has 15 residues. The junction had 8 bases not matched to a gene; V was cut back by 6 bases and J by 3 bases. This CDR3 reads CASSLSGGFYNEQFF. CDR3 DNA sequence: TGTGCCAGCAGTCTTTCAGGGGGTTTCTACAATGAGCAGTTCTTC.

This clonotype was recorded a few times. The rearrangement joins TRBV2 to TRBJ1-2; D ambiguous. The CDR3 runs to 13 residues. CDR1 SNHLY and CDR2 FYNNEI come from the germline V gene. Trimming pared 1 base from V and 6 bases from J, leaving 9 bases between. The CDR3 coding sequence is TGTGCCAGCAGTGAAGAGGAAACAAATGGCTACACCTTC. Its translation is CASSEEETNGYTF.

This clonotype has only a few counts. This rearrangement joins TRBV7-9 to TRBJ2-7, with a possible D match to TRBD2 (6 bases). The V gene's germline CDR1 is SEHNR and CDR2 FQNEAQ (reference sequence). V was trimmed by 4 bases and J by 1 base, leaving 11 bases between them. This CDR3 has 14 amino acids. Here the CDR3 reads CASSSAGRSYEQYV. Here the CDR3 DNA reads TGTGCCAGCAGCTCGGCGGGGAGGTCCTACGAGCAGTACGTC.

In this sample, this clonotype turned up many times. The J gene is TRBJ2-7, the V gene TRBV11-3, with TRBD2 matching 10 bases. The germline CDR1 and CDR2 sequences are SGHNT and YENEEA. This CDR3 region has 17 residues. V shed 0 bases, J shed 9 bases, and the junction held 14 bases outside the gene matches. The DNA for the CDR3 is TGTGCCAGCAGCTTAGATCGCTCTAGCGGGGGCCTCGCCGGGCAGTACGTC. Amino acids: CASSLDRSSGGLAGQYV.

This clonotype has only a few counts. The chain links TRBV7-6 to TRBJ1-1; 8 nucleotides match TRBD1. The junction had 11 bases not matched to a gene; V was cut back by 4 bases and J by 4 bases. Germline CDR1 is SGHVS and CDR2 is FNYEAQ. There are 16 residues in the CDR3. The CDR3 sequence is CASSSGQGVRGTEAFF. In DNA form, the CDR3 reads TGTGCCAGCAGCTCCGGACAGGGAGTAAGAGGCACTGAAGCTTTCTTT.

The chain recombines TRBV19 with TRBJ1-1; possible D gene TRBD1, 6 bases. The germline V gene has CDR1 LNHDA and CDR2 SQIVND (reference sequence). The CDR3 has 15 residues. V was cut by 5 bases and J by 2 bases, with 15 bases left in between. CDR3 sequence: CASSPSVTGNTEAFF. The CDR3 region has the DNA TGTGCCAGTAGTCCCTCGGTGACAGGAAACACTGAAGCTTTCTTT.

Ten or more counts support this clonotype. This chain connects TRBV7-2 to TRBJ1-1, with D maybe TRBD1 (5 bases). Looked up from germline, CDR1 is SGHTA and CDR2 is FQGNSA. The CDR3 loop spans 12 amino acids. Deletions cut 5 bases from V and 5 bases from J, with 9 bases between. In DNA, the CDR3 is TGTGCCAGCAGCCCACACAGGACTGAAGCTTTCTTT. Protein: CASSPHRTEAFF.

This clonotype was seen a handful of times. The CDR3 spells CASSFSPLADTQYF. DNA of the CDR3: TGTGCCAGCAGTTTTTCGCCGCTGGCAGATACGCAGTATTTT. The J gene is TRBJ2-3, the V gene TRBV12-3 or TRBV12-4; D is unresolved. V dropped 3 bases and J dropped 4 bases, with 11 bases sitting between them. This CDR3 region has 14 residues.

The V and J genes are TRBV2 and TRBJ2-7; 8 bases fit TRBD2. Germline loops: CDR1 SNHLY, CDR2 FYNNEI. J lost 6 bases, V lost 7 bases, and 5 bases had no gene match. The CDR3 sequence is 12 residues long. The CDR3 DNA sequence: TGTGCCAGCATCCGGGGGGGGGCCGAGCAGTACTTC. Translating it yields CASIRGGAEQYF.

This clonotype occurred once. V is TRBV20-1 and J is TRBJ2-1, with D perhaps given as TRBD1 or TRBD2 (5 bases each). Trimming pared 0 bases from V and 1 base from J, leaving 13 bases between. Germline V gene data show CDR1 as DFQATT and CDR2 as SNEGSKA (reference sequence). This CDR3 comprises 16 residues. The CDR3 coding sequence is TGCAGTGCTAGAGATATGGGGGTTGTTTCCTACAATGAGCAGTTCTTC. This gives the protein CSARDMGVVSYNEQFF.

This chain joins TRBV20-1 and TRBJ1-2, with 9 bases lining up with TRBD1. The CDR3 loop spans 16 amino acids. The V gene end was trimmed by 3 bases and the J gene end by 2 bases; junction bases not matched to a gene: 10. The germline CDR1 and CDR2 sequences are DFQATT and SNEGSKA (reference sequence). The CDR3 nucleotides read TGCAGTGCTAGGCAACGGGACAGGGACGTGAACTATGGCTACACCTTC. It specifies CSARQRDRDVNYGYTF.

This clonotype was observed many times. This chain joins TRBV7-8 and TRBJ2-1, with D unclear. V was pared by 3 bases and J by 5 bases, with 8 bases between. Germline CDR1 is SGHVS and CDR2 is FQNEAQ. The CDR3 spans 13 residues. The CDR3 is CASSFDTNNEQFF. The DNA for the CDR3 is TGTGCCAGCAGCTTCGACACTAACAATGAGCAGTTCTTC.

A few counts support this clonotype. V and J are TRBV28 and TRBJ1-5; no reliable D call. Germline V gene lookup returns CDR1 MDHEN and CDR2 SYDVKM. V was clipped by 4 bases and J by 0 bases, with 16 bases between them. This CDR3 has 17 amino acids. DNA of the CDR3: TGTGCCAGCAGTTCACCCCGGTCGGATTATAGCAATCAGCCCCAGCATTTT. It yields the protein CASSSPRSDYSNQPQHF.

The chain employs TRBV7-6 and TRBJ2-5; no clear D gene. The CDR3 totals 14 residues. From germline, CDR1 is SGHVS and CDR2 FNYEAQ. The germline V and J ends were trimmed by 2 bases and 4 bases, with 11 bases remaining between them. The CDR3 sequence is CASSLLLPRETQYF. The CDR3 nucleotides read TGTGCCAGCAGCTTACTACTCCCAAGAGAGACCCAGTACTTC.

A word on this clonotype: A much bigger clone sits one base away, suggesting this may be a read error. CDR3 protein: CASTRTGTSSLHF. As DNA, the CDR3 is TGTGCCAGTACCAGGACAGGGACTTCATCCCTCCACTTT. The gene calls are TRBV19 and TRBJ1-6; 8 nucleotides align to TRBD1. The length of the CDR3 is 13 residues. Looked up from germline, CDR1 is LNHDA and CDR2 is SQIVND (reference sequence).

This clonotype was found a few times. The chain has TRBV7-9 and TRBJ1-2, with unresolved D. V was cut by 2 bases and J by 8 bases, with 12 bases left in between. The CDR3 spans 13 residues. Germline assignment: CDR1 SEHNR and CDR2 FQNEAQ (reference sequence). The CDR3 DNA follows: TGTGCCAGCAGCTTACCCTCCGGGGAAGGCTACACCTTC. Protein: CASSLPSGEGYTF. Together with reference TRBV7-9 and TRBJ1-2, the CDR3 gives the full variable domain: DTGVSQNPRHKITKRGQNVTFRCDPISEHNRLYWYRQTLGQGPEFLTYFQNEAQLEKSRLLSDRFSAERPKGSFSTLEIQRTEQGDSAMYLCASSLPSGEGYTFGSGTRLTVV.

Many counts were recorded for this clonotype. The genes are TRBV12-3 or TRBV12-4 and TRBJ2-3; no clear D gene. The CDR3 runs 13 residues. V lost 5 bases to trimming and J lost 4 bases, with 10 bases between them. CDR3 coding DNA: TGTGCCAGCAGTCCTCTTAGAGCAGATACGCAGTATTTT. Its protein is CASSPLRADTQYF.

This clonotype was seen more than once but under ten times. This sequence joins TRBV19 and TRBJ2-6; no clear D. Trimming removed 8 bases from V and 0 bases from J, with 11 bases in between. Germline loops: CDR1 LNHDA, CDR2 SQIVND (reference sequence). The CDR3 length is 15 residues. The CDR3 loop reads CASRNGFSGANVLTF. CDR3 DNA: TGTGCCAGTCGGAATGGGTTCTCTGGGGCCAACGTCCTGACTTTC.

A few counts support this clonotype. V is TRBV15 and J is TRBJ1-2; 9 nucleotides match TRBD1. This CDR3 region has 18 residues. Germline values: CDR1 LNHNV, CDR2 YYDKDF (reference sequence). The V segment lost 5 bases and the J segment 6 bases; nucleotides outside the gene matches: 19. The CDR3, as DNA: TGTGCCACCAGCTTGAGATTTGCCGGGACAGGGAATTTGGATGGCTACACCTTC. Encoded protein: CATSLRFAGTGNLDGYTF.

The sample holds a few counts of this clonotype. This CDR3 is CASSFGLAGEYNEQFF. Here the CDR3 DNA reads TGTGCCAGCAGCTTCGGACTAGCGGGGGAGTACAATGAGCAGTTCTTC. This rearrangement joins TRBV7-9 to TRBJ2-1; 13 bases map to TRBD2. The germline CDR1 and CDR2 sequences are SEHNR and FQNEAQ (reference sequence). V trimming: 3 bases; J trimming: 4 bases; junction bases outside the gene matches: 3. There are 16 residues in the CDR3.